Each of the 20 T cell receptor beta chains below was sequenced from the same sample in a study of T cells in Graves' hyperthyroidism and ophthalmopathy. Researchers took RNA transcripts and amplified the TCR beta CDR3 regions from them. Researchers ran a first-round RT-PCR on the TCR CDR3 using the HTBI primer set. TCRdb re-analysed the multiplex PCR reads in MiXCR, keeping a single row per CDR3 protein. The table lists a few hundred thousand distinct CDR3 sequences, approximately 14% of them singletons. Sequencing was done on a sample of blood. These receptors all come from a woman aged 18-29 years with Graves' hyperthyroidism.

This clonotype occurred many times. The chain carries TRBV6-1 and TRBJ2-7; 8 positions agree with TRBD2. Unmatched junction bases numbered 9, after V lost 7 bases and J lost 4 bases. This CDR3 spans 14 amino acids. Germline V lookup: CDR1 MNHNS, CDR2 SASEGT. Here the CDR3 reads CASNPGTSRYEQYF. Here the CDR3 DNA reads TGTGCCAGCAACCCCGGGACTAGTAGGTACGAGCAGTACTTC.

This clonotype was seen at least ten times. The chain has TRBV12-5 and TRBJ2-3, with TRBD2 matching 7 bases. The CDR3 is 18 amino acids. Trimming at V came to 3 bases and at J to 3 bases, leaving 15 bases not matched to a gene. The germline V gene encodes CDR1 LGHNT and CDR2 FRNRAP. The CDR3 reads CASGFMGGGAVRTDTQYF. CDR3 nucleotide sequence: TGTGCTAGTGGTTTCATGGGGGGGGGAGCGGTTAGGACAGATACGCAGTATTTT.

Ten or more counts support this clonotype. The V and J genes are TRBV13 and TRBJ1-1; 10 nucleotides match TRBD1. Germline assignment: CDR1 PRHDT and CDR2 FYEKMQ (reference sequence). After removal of 3 bases from V and 1 base from J, the junction contained 2 bases not matched to a gene. The CDR3 loop spans 15 amino acids. CDR3 nucleotides: TGTGCCAGCAGCTTGACAGGGGGCCAGAACACTGAAGCTTTCTTT. This codes for CASSLTGGQNTEAFF.

This clonotype was observed a few times. The chain uses TRBV19 and TRBJ1-3, with 7 nucleotides matching TRBD1. CDR3 size: 16 residues. Losses at the gene ends were 1 base for V and 1 base for J; bases not matched to a gene: 4. Germline V lookup: CDR1 LNHDA, CDR2 SQIVND (reference sequence). The CDR3 coding sequence is TGTGCCAGTAGTATAGCCCGGGACAGATCTGGAAACACCATATATTTT. This translates into CASSIARDRSGNTIYF.

This clonotype has a count of ten or more. The chain has TRBV28 and TRBJ2-7; tentative D call: TRBD1 (5 bases). Per the germline V gene, CDR1 is MDHEN and CDR2 is SYDVKM. CDR3 length: 16 amino acids. V dropped 8 bases and J dropped 0 bases, with 20 bases sitting between them. The CDR3 spells CASRWPSRVSSYEQYV. In nucleotides, the CDR3 is TGTGCCAGCCGTTGGCCCTCCAGGGTAAGCTCCTACGAGCAGTACGTC.

This clonotype was observed a handful of times. The CDR3 bases are TGTGCCAGCAGCCCGACCCAGGGGCGGGAGATTAACATTCAGTACTTC. Residues: CASSPTQGREINIQYF. The J gene is TRBJ2-4, the V gene TRBV4-2; tentative D call: TRBD2 (7 bases). Deletions cut 4 bases from V and 7 bases from J, with 20 bases between. Germline V gives CDR1 LGHNA, CDR2 YNFKEQ. The CDR3 totals 16 residues.

This clonotype came up many times. V gene TRBV11-2 combines with J gene TRBJ2-7; no reliable D call. In germline, CDR1 is SGHAT, CDR2 FQNNGV. Trimming shortened V by 1 base and J by 1 base, and 8 bases separated the two germline ends. This CDR3 region has 14 residues. The CDR3 DNA is TGTGCCAGCAGCTTAGGAGTTTGGTCCTACGAGCAGTACGTC. Translating gives CASSLGVWSYEQYV.

This clonotype was observed many times. V is TRBV27 and J is TRBJ2-1, with 8 positions matching TRBD2. The V gene end was trimmed by 5 bases and the J gene end by 3 bases; junction bases not matched to a gene: 3. CDR3 length equals 14 residues. Germline loops: CDR1 MNHEY, CDR2 SMNVEV (reference sequence). For the CDR3, the DNA is TGTGCCAGCAGTCAGAGCGGGAGCTACAATGAGCAGTTCTTC. As protein: CASSQSGSYNEQFF.

This clonotype was detected ten times or more. V usage is TRBV20-1 and J usage is TRBJ2-1, with 9 bases lining up with TRBD2. Trimming cost V 5 bases and J 9 bases; bases outside gene matches: 14. The CDR3 is made up of 15 amino acids. Germline V lookup: CDR1 DFQATT, CDR2 SNEGSKA (reference sequence). CDR3 sequence (DNA): TGCAGTGCTGACCTTAGCGGGAGTCGTCGTGTTGAGCAGTTCTTC. As protein: CSADLSGSRRVEQFF.

This clonotype was picked up one time. This chain uses TRBV11-2 with TRBJ2-5; 8 nucleotides agree with TRBD2. Germline assignment: CDR1 SGHAT and CDR2 FQNNGV. Losses at the gene ends were 1 base for V and 5 bases for J; bases not matched to a gene: 6. The CDR3 loop spans 15 amino acids. CDR3 sequence: CASSLVAGGWETQYF. CDR3 nucleotides: TGTGCCAGCAGCTTAGTTGCGGGAGGTTGGGAGACCCAGTACTTC. The variable domain in full, completed from reference TRBV11-2 and TRBJ2-5, reads EAGVAQSPRYKIIEKRQSVAFWCNPISGHATLYWYQQILGQGPKLLIQFQNNGVVDDSQLPKDRFSAERLKGVDSTLKIQPAKLEDSAVYLCASSLVAGGWETQYFGPGTRLLVL.

Ten or more counts support this clonotype. J is TRBJ1-2 and V is TRBV30, with D unclear. CDR3 length: 14 amino acids. Trimming removed 4 bases from V and 8 bases from J, with 20 bases in between. In germline, CDR1 is GTSNPN, CDR2 SVGIG (reference sequence). The CDR3 DNA reads as TGTGCCTGGACCGTACCTCGACGGCTCGGGGGCTACACCTTC. This gives the protein CAWTVPRRLGGYTF.

There are many counts of this clonotype. V usage is TRBV24-1 and J usage is TRBJ2-3, with 10 bases matching TRBD1. Germline CDR1 and CDR2: KGHDR and SFDVKD. This CDR3 spans 18 amino acids. Germline trimming cut 4 bases from V and 1 base from J; bases unmatched to any gene: 10. The CDR3 nucleotides are TGTGCCACCAGTGACCCGGGACAGGGGATTGGTGGCACAGATACGCAGTATTTT. Its protein is CATSDPGQGIGGTDTQYF.

The sample holds a few counts of this clonotype. DNA of the CDR3: TGTGCCAGCAGCCAAGATGGGACTTTAGGACATATCAATGAGCAGTTCTTC. Translation: CASSQDGTLGHINEQFF. The chain links TRBV14 to TRBJ2-1, with D maybe TRBD2 (6 bases). CDR1 and CDR2 (germline): SGHDN, FVKESK. This CDR3 contains 17 residues. V lost 0 bases, J lost 6 bases, and 18 bases lay in between.

This clonotype was counted many times. The chain is built from TRBV15 and TRBJ1-2; D gene unclear. This CDR3 is 15 amino acids long. Looked up from germline, CDR1 is LNHNV and CDR2 is YYDKDF (reference sequence). Trimming pared 0 bases from V and 5 bases from J, leaving 13 bases between. CDR3 in DNA: TGTGCCACCAGCAGAGATATTTCGAAAGGGTATGGCTACACCTTC. Its protein is CATSRDISKGYGYTF.

This chain links TRBV15 with TRBJ2-3; 7 positions agree with TRBD2. The CDR3 has 16 amino acids. Trimming cost V 5 bases and J 3 bases; bases outside gene matches: 11. CDR1 LNHNV and CDR2 YYDKDF come from the germline V gene (reference sequence). The CDR3 protein is CATSSLWEGRTDTQYF. The CDR3, as DNA: TGTGCCACCAGCTCCCTGTGGGAGGGTCGGACAGATACGCAGTATTTT.

This clonotype was detected only a few times. V usage is TRBV4-1 and J usage is TRBJ1-2, with D perhaps TRBD1 (5 bases). The length of the CDR3 is 19 residues. V dropped 0 bases and J dropped 4 bases, with 24 bases sitting between them. Germline loops: CDR1 MGHRA, CDR2 YSYEKL. The CDR3 nucleotides are TGCGCCAGCAGCCAAGATAGTTCTGTGGGGGGGAAAATTTCCTATGGCTACACCTTC. Its translation: CASSQDSSVGGKISYGYTF.

As DNA, the CDR3 is TGTGCCAGCAGCGTAGACGGGACAGGGAGTCAGCCCCAGCATTTT. This sequence encodes CASSVDGTGSQPQHF. The gene calls are TRBV9 and TRBJ1-5; 9 bases are shared with TRBD1. Germline V gives CDR1 SGDLS, CDR2 YYNGEE. The ends lost 0 bases at V and 6 bases at J; junction bases unmatched: 4. There are 15 residues in the CDR3.

The table lists this clonotype with many counts. The chain combines TRBV7-8 with TRBJ2-1; no reliable D call. V lost 1 base, J lost 7 bases, and 5 bases lay in between. Per the germline V gene, CDR1 is SGHVS and CDR2 is FQNEAQ. This CDR3 is built from 12 residues. CDR3 DNA sequence: TGTGCCAGCAGCTTAGTACGGAATGAGCAGTTCTTC. This codes for CASSLVRNEQFF.

The rearrangement joins TRBV7-2 to TRBJ1-1, with D unclear. From germline, CDR1 is SGHTA and CDR2 FQGNSA. The CDR3 length is 15 residues. V was trimmed by 5 bases and J by 0 bases, leaving 13 bases between them. CDR3 in DNA: TGTGCCAGCAGCACCACAGCGATATTGAACACTGAAGCTTTCTTT. It translates to CASSTTAILNTEAFF.

This clonotype was found a few times. V is TRBV5-8 and J is TRBJ1-4; no reliable D call. Germline CDR1 reads SGHTS; CDR2 reads YDEGEE. The CDR3 contains 14 residues. The V gene lost 3 bases and the J gene lost 5 bases, with 11 bases spanning the gap. In DNA, the CDR3 is TGTGCCAGCAGCTCTGGTAGGGCGAATGAAAAACTGTTTTTT. Translated: CASSSGRANEKLFF.